These 20 T cell receptor beta chains originate from one sample sequenced in a study of identical twins. From the 5' RACE reads, TCRdb called clonotypes with MiXCR, one entry per CDR3 protein. This table holds a few hundred thousand distinct CDR3 sequences, roughly 9.9% found once. The sample was also linked to a second study, of yellow fever vaccine responses in identical twins.

The sequencing sample was made of PBMCs. These receptors were collected from a young woman in good health.

This clonotype was seen repeatedly, ten times or more. The rearrangement joins TRBV12-3 or TRBV12-4 to TRBJ2-7; tentatively, D is TRBD2 (6 bases). The germline V and J ends were trimmed by 7 bases and 5 bases, with 21 bases remaining between them. The CDR3 length is 15 residues. CDR3 DNA sequence: TGTGCCAGCAAACAAGCCCCGGCGGGGTCCCACGAGCAGTACTTC. Amino acids: CASKQAPAGSHEQYF.

This clonotype has a handful of counts. The chain employs TRBV5-8 and TRBJ2-1, with D maybe TRBD1 (5 bases). CDR3 length equals 14 residues. The germline gives CDR1 SGHTS, CDR2 YDEGEE. V lost 4 bases to trimming and J lost 14 bases, with 22 bases between them. DNA of the CDR3: TGTGCCAGCAGCCTCAAGACAGTCCTGGCTGGGGAGTTCTTC. Its translation is CASSLKTVLAGEFF.

Concerning this clonotype: A much larger clone differs by one base, so this may be a read error. The rearrangement uses TRBV10-3 and TRBJ2-2; 7 bases agree with TRBD2. CDR1 is ENHRY, CDR2 SYGVKD, per germline. This CDR3 is 17 amino acids long. Losses at the gene ends were 6 bases for V and 0 bases for J; bases not matched to a gene: 10. The CDR3 protein is CAISETSRPSNTGELFF. The DNA for the CDR3 is TGTGCCATCAGCGAGACTAGCCGGCCTTCGAACACCGGGGAGCTGTTTTTT.

This clonotype was seen repeatedly, ten times or more. CDR3 sequence: CASRRGGGTDTQYF. For the CDR3, the DNA is TGTGCCAGCAGACGGGGGGGGGGCACAGATACGCAGTATTTT. This chain uses TRBV12-3 or TRBV12-4 with TRBJ2-3, with TRBD2 identical over 8 bases. This CDR3 is 14 amino acids long. Trimming at V came to 6 bases and at J to 1 base, leaving 3 bases not matched to a gene.

The V call is TRBV11-2, the J call TRBJ2-7; D gene ambiguous. V was pared by 0 bases and J by 5 bases, with 17 bases between. The CDR3 runs to 16 residues. The V gene's germline CDR1 is SGHAT and CDR2 FQNNGV. The chain's CDR3 is CASSLEVTRSWNEQYF. CDR3 DNA: TGTGCCAGCAGCTTAGAAGTCACTCGGAGTTGGAACGAGCAGTACTTC.

CDR3 residues: CASSSWDQETQYF. For the CDR3, the DNA is TGTGCCAGCAGCTCATGGGACCAAGAGACCCAGTACTTC. This chain connects TRBV11-1 to TRBJ2-5; D ambiguous. The V end lost 4 bases, the J end lost 0 bases, and 6 bases lay between the germline ends. The germline V gene encodes CDR1 SGHAT and CDR2 FQDESV (reference sequence). The CDR3 totals 13 residues.

The sample holds a few counts of this clonotype. V and J are TRBV2 and TRBJ2-2; maybe TRBD1 (5 bases). Trimming shortened V by 3 bases and J by 4 bases, and 9 bases separated the two germline ends. Germline V CDR1 and CDR2: SNHLY, FYNNEI. The CDR3 is 14 amino acids. The CDR3 spells CASSEQGGTGELFF. Written as DNA, the CDR3 is TGTGCCAGCAGTGAGCAGGGTGGCACCGGGGAGCTGTTTTTT.

This clonotype occurred many times. The chain combines TRBV27 with TRBJ2-3; 8 bases align to TRBD2. Losses at the gene ends were 4 bases for V and 3 bases for J; bases not matched to a gene: 6. Germline V gene lookup returns CDR1 MNHEY and CDR2 SMNVEV (reference sequence). The CDR3 sequence is 15 residues long. The CDR3 protein is CASSSGLGITDTQYF. In DNA form, the CDR3 reads TGTGCCAGCAGTTCGGGACTAGGGATTACAGATACGCAGTATTTT.

The chain recombines TRBV7-9 with TRBJ2-1, with D perhaps TRBD2 (5 bases). CDR3 length: 16 residues. V lost 3 bases and J 7 bases, leaving 19 bases between the germline ends. The germline V gene has CDR1 SEHNR and CDR2 FQNEAQ (reference sequence). CDR3 sequence (DNA): TGTGCCAGCAGCTTTCGGGCGGCGGTGGGGAGAAATGAGCAGTTCTTC. This translates into CASSFRAAVGRNEQFF.

The genes are TRBV24-1 and TRBJ2-5, with D possibly TRBD1 on 5 matching bases. The CDR3 has 14 residues. Per germline, CDR1 KGHDR and CDR2 SFDVKD. The V and J ends lost 7 bases and 3 bases respectively, with 14 bases between them. CDR3 region: CATRSRTNEETQYF. DNA for the CDR3: TGTGCCACCAGAAGTAGGACAAACGAAGAGACCCAGTACTTC.

Within the sample, this clonotype is medium-sized. The gene calls are TRBV4-2 and TRBJ1-3; 12 nucleotides match TRBD1. This CDR3 region has 17 residues. Germline values: CDR1 LGHNA, CDR2 YNFKEQ. J was trimmed by 4 bases and V by 4 bases; bases with no gene match: 8. CDR3 in DNA: TGTGCCAGCAGCCTAACCCTCGGGACAGGGGGCGGAAACACCATATATTTT. As protein: CASSLTLGTGGGNTIYF.

The chain recombines TRBV6-2 or TRBV6-3 with TRBJ2-7; 7 bases line up with TRBD2. CDR1 is MNHEY, CDR2 SVGEGT, per germline. The CDR3 is 16 residues long. Trimming removed 2 bases from V and 0 bases from J; junction bases left unmatched: 7. The CDR3 sequence is CASSYGPGGPSYEQYF. CDR3 in DNA: TGTGCCAGCAGTTACGGTCCGGGAGGTCCCTCCTACGAGCAGTACTTC.

The sample holds many counts of this clonotype. The chain links TRBV5-6 to TRBJ2-3; the D is unclear. Trimming pared 1 base from V and 4 bases from J, leaving 4 bases between. Germline assignment: CDR1 SGHDT and CDR2 YYEEEE. The CDR3 length is 12 residues. Here the CDR3 reads CASSLWADTQYF. Written as DNA, the CDR3 is TGTGCCAGCAGCTTGTGGGCAGATACGCAGTATTTT.

This clonotype showed up many times. The V and J genes are TRBV7-9 and TRBJ2-3; TRBD1 agrees at 8 bases. The junction had 7 bases not matched to a gene; V was cut back by 6 bases and J by 2 bases. Germline assignment: CDR1 SEHNR and CDR2 FQNEAQ (reference sequence). The CDR3 has 15 residues. The CDR3 DNA is TGTGCCAGCAGTTCCGGGACAGGACCCACAGATACGCAGTATTTT. It encodes CASSSGTGPTDTQYF.

In its sample, this clonotype was seen a few times. This chain connects TRBV7-9 to TRBJ2-3, with no clear D. This CDR3 contains 13 residues. Between the trimmed V and J ends, which lost 4 bases and 5 bases, there was a span of 10 bases. Looked up from germline, CDR1 is SEHNR and CDR2 is FQNEAQ (reference sequence). DNA for the CDR3: TGTGCCAGCAGCTCACCTCCGAAAGATACGCAGTATTTT. Its translation is CASSSPPKDTQYF. Combining the CDR3 with reference TRBV7-9 and TRBJ2-3 gives the whole variable domain DTGVSQNPRHKITKRGQNVTFRCDPISEHNRLYWYRQTLGQGPEFLTYFQNEAQLEKSRLLSDRFSAERPKGSFSTLEIQRTEQGDSAMYLCASSSPPKDTQYFGPGTRLTVL.

This clonotype was observed once. The chain uses TRBV19 and TRBJ2-1, with a weak D call TRBD1 (6 bases). This CDR3 has 13 amino acids. V shed 6 bases and J shed 5 bases, with 11 bases lying between them. The germline gives CDR1 LNHDA, CDR2 SQIVND (reference sequence). CDR3 sequence: CASRRTEDNEQFF. The CDR3 nucleotides are TGTGCCAGTAGGCGGACAGAGGACAATGAGCAGTTCTTC.

The table lists this clonotype with a few counts. The genes are TRBV19 and TRBJ2-2; D remains unclear. V lost 7 bases and J 3 bases, leaving 12 bases between the germline ends. Per the germline V gene, CDR1 is LNHDA and CDR2 is SQIVND (reference sequence). CDR3 length equals 14 residues. This CDR3 is CASNTAPDTGELFF. Written as DNA, the CDR3 is TGTGCCAGTAATACCGCCCCAGACACCGGGGAGCTGTTTTTT. Variable domain in full (rest from reference TRBV19 and TRBJ2-2): DGGITQSPKYLFRKEGQNVTLSCEQNLNHDAMYWYRQDPGQGLRLIYYSQIVNDFQKGDIAEGYSVSREKKESFPLTVTSAQKNPTAFYLCASNTAPDTGELFFGEGSRLTVL.

This clonotype was counted ten times or more. This chain uses TRBV4-1 with TRBJ2-7, with 10 bases identical to TRBD2. Trimming took 5 bases from V and 4 from J; bases not matched to a gene: 8. From germline, CDR1 is MGHRA and CDR2 YSYEKL. The CDR3 contains 15 residues. The DNA of the CDR3 is TGCGCCAGCAGCGAAAGCGGGAGGGCCTTGTACGAGCAGTACTTC. It encodes CASSESGRALYEQYF.

This clonotype was seen a few times. This chain connects TRBV19 to TRBJ1-5; D possibly corresponds to TRBD1 (5 bases). The V gene lost 4 bases and the J gene lost 2 bases, with 18 bases spanning the gap. The CDR3 covers 17 residues. CDR1 and CDR2 (germline): LNHDA, SQIVND (reference sequence). CDR3 nucleotides: TGTGCCAGTAGTACCGCTGGGGCCCTCGCCGGCAATCAGCCCCAGCATTTT. Amino acids: CASSTAGALAGNQPQHF.

There are many counts of this clonotype. The V and J genes are TRBV29-1 and TRBJ2-2, with D perhaps matching TRBD1 (5 bases). CDR1 SQVTM and CDR2 ANQGSEA come from the germline V gene. There are 13 residues in the CDR3. V lost 3 bases, J lost 1 base, and 6 bases lay in between. The CDR3 spells CSVDGQNTGELFF. The CDR3 region has the DNA TGCAGCGTTGACGGACAGAACACCGGGGAGCTGTTTTTT.